What follows describes a single T cell receptor (beta chain). The antigen remains unidentified. This sample was taken from a study of cytomegalovirus exposure and HLA in healthy donors. Overall study: HLA-typed donors contributed 65 million to 95 million unique TCRs, which were held in an early data release.

Trimming left V 7 bases short and J 8 bases short, with 14 bases between. Germline V gives CDR1 MDHEN, CDR2 SYDVKM. The CDR3 covers 12 residues. PCR involved 60 Vbeta and 13 Jbeta primers. Profiled with immunoSEQ multiplex PCR; TCRdb holds only in-frame clones, not every one. The table records about 200,000 clones, 65% to 85% of them present only once. Findings and limits, study-wide: What was likely a sequencing artifact was a cluster of highly shared sequence variants. Immune exposure information available was restricted to CMV serostatus. With DRB1 most and HLA-C fewest, TCR association rates differed between HLA loci in a later analysis.

This receptor was obtained from a woman aged 30 to 39 in good health and CMV-seronegative. Sequenced input: PBMCs. The rearrangement uses TRBV28 and TRBJ1-1; D is ambiguous. Written as DNA, the CDR3 is TGTGCCAGCACTCTCCGGGGATTGGAAGCTTTCTTT. Translation gives CASTLRGLEAFF. Together with reference TRBV28 and TRBJ1-1, the CDR3 gives the full variable domain: DVKVTQSSRYLVKRTGEKVFLECVQDMDHENMFWYRQDPGLGLRLIYFSYDVKMKEKGDIPEGYSVSREKKERFSLILESASTNQTSMYLCASTLRGLEAFFGQGTRLTVV.